The 5 T cell receptor beta chains reported below all come from one sample, sequenced in a study of T-cell memory formation after mild COVID-19. TCRdb used MiXCR to reprocess the 5' RACE reads, holding one entry per CDR3 protein. The profile shows around 300,000 distinct CDR3 sequences, roughly 13% of them singletons. The sequenced sample consisted of PBMCs or a T cell subset sorted from them (not recorded which). These receptors all come from a man aged 18 to 29 who had mild COVID-19 (a few samples of this study predate the infection). Cell type and time point are not known.

This clonotype was seen more than once but under ten times. The genes are TRBV6-2 or TRBV6-3 and TRBJ1-5; 7 nucleotides agree with TRBD1. This CDR3 comprises 17 residues. CDR1 is MNHEY and CDR2 is SVGEGT in the germline V gene. After removal of 6 bases from V and 7 bases from J, the junction contained 18 bases not matched to a gene. The chain's CDR3 is CASSYPGQRIPLQPQHF. Written as DNA, the CDR3 is TGTGCCAGCAGCTATCCGGGACAGCGAATTCCCTTGCAGCCCCAGCATTTT.

The chain is built from TRBV7-6 and TRBJ1-2, with 7 bases fitting TRBD1. The germline V gene encodes CDR1 SGHVS and CDR2 FNYEAQ. V lost 1 base to trimming and J lost 6 bases; unmatched junction nucleotides: 8. The CDR3 extends over 15 amino acids. CDR3 DNA: TGTGCCAGCAGCTTAGGTATCGGCAGGGGGAATGGCTACACCTTC. Translated: CASSLGIGRGNGYTF.

V gene TRBV7-8 combines with J gene TRBJ2-2, with 11 bases identical to TRBD1. Trimming at V came to 5 bases and at J to 6 bases, leaving 5 bases not matched to a gene. This CDR3 has 15 residues. The germline gives CDR1 SGHVS, CDR2 FQNEAQ. The CDR3 DNA follows: TGTGCCAGCAGCACGGACAGGGGGCAGTCCGGGGAGCTGTTTTTT. This sequence encodes CASSTDRGQSGELFF. The whole variable domain, filled in from reference TRBV7-8 and TRBJ2-2, reads GAGVSQSPRYKVAKRGQDVALRCDPISGHVSLFWYQQALGQGPEFLTYFQNEAQLDKSGLPSDRFFAERPEGSVSTLKIQRTQQEDSAVYLCASSTDRGQSGELFFGEGSRLTVL.

This clonotype was seen only a few times. The genes are TRBV7-9 and TRBJ2-5, with D possibly being TRBD2 (5 bases). With 0 bases removed from V and 9 bases from J, the gap between germline ends came to 11 bases. CDR3 length: 13 residues. Germline V gene data show CDR1 as SEHNR and CDR2 as FQNEAQ (reference sequence). The CDR3 bases are TGTGCCAGCAGCTTAGCGGCGGAGGTGGCCCAGTACTTC. Amino acid sequence: CASSLAAEVAQYF.

The sample holds many counts of this clonotype. The chain has TRBV4-3 and TRBJ2-7; 9 positions agree with TRBD1. CDR3 length: 15 residues. CDR1 and CDR2 (germline): LGHNA, YSLEER. V was pared by 0 bases and J by 4 bases, with 4 bases of the junction left unmatched. The CDR3 region is CASSQDGTGLYEQYF. The CDR3, as DNA: TGCGCCAGCAGCCAAGATGGGACAGGGTTATACGAGCAGTACTTC.